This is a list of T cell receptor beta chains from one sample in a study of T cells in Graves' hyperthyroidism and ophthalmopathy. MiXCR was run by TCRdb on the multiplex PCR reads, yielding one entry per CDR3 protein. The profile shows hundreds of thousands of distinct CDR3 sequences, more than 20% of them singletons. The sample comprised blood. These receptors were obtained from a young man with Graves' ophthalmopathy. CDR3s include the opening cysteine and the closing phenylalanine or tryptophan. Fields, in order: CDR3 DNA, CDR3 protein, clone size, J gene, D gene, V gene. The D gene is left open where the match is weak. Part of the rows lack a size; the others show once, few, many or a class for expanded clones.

TGTGCCAGCAGCTCACACCGGGACAGCTCGGACGGGGCCAACGTCCTGACTTTC | CASSSHRDSSDGANVLTF | NA | TRBJ2-6 | TRBD1 | TRBV7-8
TGTGCCAGCGGAGGAAACCTCAAATTCGGGGGGGAAGAGCAGTACTTC | CASGGNLKFGGEEQYF | NA | TRBJ2-7 | TRBD2 | TRBV2
TGTGCCAGCAGCTTAGTTAGTGGTTCCGGGGAGCTGTTTTTT | CASSLVSGSGELFF | NA | TRBJ2-2 | NA | TRBV7-9
TGTGCCAGCAGCCAGACTAGGCCGCTAGGAACAGATACGCAGTATTTT | CASSQTRPLGTDTQYF | NA | TRBJ2-3 | NA | TRBV27
TGTGCCAGCAGTTACACGGGGGAGTTCGAGCAGTACTTC | CASSYTGEFEQYF | NA | TRBJ2-7 | NA | TRBV6-2/TRBV6-3
TGTGCCAGCAGACCAGGACAGGTGGTATTCAATGAGCAGTTCTTC | CASRPGQVVFNEQFF | many | TRBJ2-1 | TRBD1 | TRBV6-1
TGTGCCAGCAGTTTAGCGGGAGCATCATCTAATGAGCAGTTCTTC | CASSLAGASSNEQFF | NA | TRBJ2-1 | TRBD2 | TRBV27
TGTGCCAGCAGCCAAGTTCAGGTCGGCCGTCACACCATATATTTT | CASSQVQVGRHTIYF | NA | TRBJ1-3 | NA | TRBV3-1
TGTGCCAGCAGTGGCGGTTACCTGAGCTATGAGCAGTTCTTC | CASSGGYLSYEQFF | few | TRBJ2-1 | NA | TRBV6-2/TRBV6-3
TGTGCCAGCAGTTACACAGCCCCCGGGAGGCCCACGGGGACCCAGTACTTC | CASSYTAPGRPTGTQYF | NA | TRBJ2-5 | TRBD2 | TRBV6-5
TGTGCCAGCAATACCCGCCTTCGGAACTCCTACAATGAGCAGTTCTTC | CASNTRLRNSYNEQFF | few | TRBJ2-1 | NA | TRBV6-1
TGTGCCAGCAGCTCGGGACAGGGGGCCGGGGAGCTGTTTTTT | CASSSGQGAGELFF | few | TRBJ2-2 | TRBD1 | TRBV7-9
TGCGCCAGCAGCGAACCTAGCGGGAGGATCAATGAGCAGTTCTTC | CASSEPSGRINEQFF | many | TRBJ2-1 | TRBD2 | TRBV5-1
TGTGCCACCAGTGGTAGACAGGAGCAGTTCTTC | CATSGRQEQFF | NA | TRBJ2-1 | NA | TRBV24-1
TGTGCCAGCCGGGATCCGAACACCGGGGAGCTGTTTTTT | CASRDPNTGELFF | few | TRBJ2-2 | NA | TRBV6-1
TGTGCCACCAGTGGACTGGCGGACTACAATGAGCAGTTCTTC | CATSGLADYNEQFF | NA | TRBJ2-1 | NA | TRBV24-1
TGTGCCAGCAGCCAGGAATCTAGAGAGCAGTTCTTC | CASSQESREQFF | few | TRBJ2-1 | NA | TRBV4-2
TGTGCCAGTAGTATGGGACTAGCGGGATACGAGCAGTACTTC | CASSMGLAGYEQYF | few | TRBJ2-7 | TRBD2 | TRBV19
TGTGCCAGCAGCCTCCTTTCATCAGGGTCCGGGGAGCTGTTTTTT | CASSLLSSGSGELFF | once | TRBJ2-2 | NA | TRBV14
TGTGCCGCTAGCGGGAGAGGAGATACGCAGTATTTT | CAASGRGDTQYF | NA | TRBJ2-3 | TRBD2 | TRBV10-3
TGTGCCAGCAGCTCCCGCCCAGGGACCTACAATGAGCAGTTCTTC | CASSSRPGTYNEQFF | NA | TRBJ2-1 | NA | TRBV6-1
TGTGCCAGCAGCTTGGCCGGGACAGGGGGGTCCTACGAGCAGTACTTC | CASSLAGTGGSYEQYF | few | TRBJ2-7 | TRBD1 | TRBV5-5
TGTGCCAGCAGTTTTTACGGGCATTCTGTAAACACCATATATTTT | CASSFYGHSVNTIYF | NA | TRBJ1-3 | NA | TRBV12-3/TRBV12-4
TGTGCCAGCAATTCTGTCATGGGGACAGGGTCCTACGAGCAGTACTTC | CASNSVMGTGSYEQYF | many | TRBJ2-7 | TRBD1 | TRBV28
TGTGCCAGCAGGAACACCGGACAGCGATACTCTGGAAACACCATATATTTT | CASRNTGQRYSGNTIYF | NA | TRBJ1-3 | NA | TRBV6-1
TGTGCCAGCAGGCTCAGGGGGCTCGGGGTTACAGATACGCAGTATTTT | CASRLRGLGVTDTQYF | few | TRBJ2-3 | TRBD1 | TRBV28
TGTGCCAGCAGCGGCGACAGGGGGGCGGTATATGACACTGAAGCTTTCTTT | CASSGDRGAVYDTEAFF | many | TRBJ1-1 | TRBD1 | TRBV7-9
TGTGCCAGCACCTCAGGGCTGGGCTACGAGCAGTACTTC | CASTSGLGYEQYF | many | TRBJ2-7 | NA | TRBV6-1
TGTGCCAGCAGCGCAGCCGGGAGCACCTACGAGCAGTACTTC | CASSAAGSTYEQYF | few | TRBJ2-7 | NA | TRBV11-1
TGTGCCAGCAGGGAGGGTACAAATTCACCCCTCCACTTT | CASREGTNSPLHF | few | TRBJ1-6 | NA | TRBV28
TGCGCCAGCAGCTTAGCGGGAGGAAATACGCAGTATTTT | CASSLAGGNTQYF | NA | TRBJ2-3 | TRBD2 | TRBV5-1
TGTGCCAGCAGTTGGACTAGCGGGAGACGGGCGGAGACCCAGTACTTC | CASSWTSGRRAETQYF | NA | TRBJ2-5 | TRBD2 | TRBV6-1
TGTGCCAGCACCCCCCGCGGGGCAGGGGAGACCCAGTACTTC | CASTPRGAGETQYF | few | TRBJ2-5 | NA | TRBV3-1
TGTGCCAGCAGCTTTGTTGGGGGGGGCACTGAAGCTTTCTTT | CASSFVGGGTEAFF | many | TRBJ1-1 | NA | TRBV13
TGTGCCAGCAGTTTTAGTACAGGGGTTGCTCAGCCCCAGCATTTT | CASSFSTGVAQPQHF | many | TRBJ1-5 | TRBD1 | TRBV28
TGTGCCAGCAGTGATGAATACTCAGAGAAGGGCTACACCTTC | CASSDEYSEKGYTF | many | TRBJ1-2 | NA | TRBV2
TGTGCCAGCCAAACAGGGCCGGGGGTCAATGAGCAGTTCTTC | CASQTGPGVNEQFF | NA | TRBJ2-1 | NA | TRBV18
TGTGCCAGCAGCCCGACCGGGCCCACGGGTGGCTACACCTTC | CASSPTGPTGGYTF | few | TRBJ1-2 | NA | TRBV11-2
TGTGCCAGCAGCTCGGAGCGGGAGTTGGTAGAGACCCAGTACTTC | CASSSERELVETQYF | NA | TRBJ2-5 | TRBD2 | TRBV11-1
TGCAGTGTTAGACCCGGAACGATTAATTCACCCCTCCACTTT | CSVRPGTINSPLHF | NA | TRBJ1-6 | NA | TRBV20-1
TGTGCCAGCACTAGCGGGGGGGCGAAGAATGAGCAGTTCTTC | CASTSGGAKNEQFF | NA | TRBJ2-1 | TRBD2 | TRBV27
TGTGCCAGCAGTTCCCCTTCCGCTCGGGACATCTCCTACGAGCAGTACTTC | CASSSPSARDISYEQYF | many | TRBJ2-7 | NA | TRBV28
TGTGCCAGCAGTTGGACAGGTTTCGATACGCAGTATTTT | CASSWTGFDTQYF | NA | TRBJ2-3 | TRBD1 | TRBV27
TGCGCCAGCAGCTTGGCCCTTGGACAGCAGGCCTTCGAGCAGTACTTC | CASSLALGQQAFEQYF | NA | TRBJ2-7 | NA | TRBV5-1
TGTGCCAGCAGCTTACCCCTGGGGCCAAAGAGCTCCTACAATGAGCAGTTCTTC | CASSLPLGPKSSYNEQFF | many | TRBJ2-1 | NA | TRBV7-9
TGTGCCAGCAGTTTAAAGAGGGACGCAACTAATGAAAAACTGTTTTTT | CASSLKRDATNEKLFF | few | TRBJ1-4 | NA | TRBV28
TGTGCCAGCAGTGAAACGGGGGCGAGAAGTCAGCCCCAGCATTTT | CASSETGARSQPQHF | NA | TRBJ1-5 | NA | TRBV2